This T cell receptor (beta chain) was recorded in a study of T cells in women clearing cervical HPV infection. The table came from immunoSEQ multiplex PCR; TCRdb's copy has only in-frame clones and leaves some out. The sample includes about 39,000 clones. To note about this clone: The sequence runs out 3 residues before the end of the CDR3; the remainder is reconstructed from the germline J gene.

V was clipped by 3 bases and J by 3 bases, with 12 bases between them. Germline V gene data show CDR1 as SGHKS and CDR2 as YYEKEE (reference sequence). The length of the CDR3 is 14 residues. Sequenced sample: blood buffy coat. The V call is TRBV5-5, the J call TRBJ1-2; D remains ambiguous. The source is a woman aged 18-69 years with a cervical HPV16 infection that either progressed to CIN3+ or cleared (not recorded which). The covered CDR3 bases are TGTGCCAGCAGCTCTACGAGCACCGACTATGGC. Protein sequence: CASSSTSTDYG. The CDR3 in its entirety is CASSSTSTDYGYTF. Looking up the rest from reference TRBV5-5 and TRBJ1-2 gives the full variable domain: DAGVTQSPTHLIKTRGQQVTLRCSPISGHKSVSWYQQVLGQGPQFIFQYYEKEERGRGNFPDRFSARQFPNYSSELNVNALLLGDSALYLCASSSTSTDYGYTFGSGTRLTVV.